Listed below are T cell receptor beta chains from one sample, sequenced in a study of T cell repertoires in ileal Crohn's disease. Sequenced by immunoSEQ multiplex PCR; TCRdb stores in-frame clones only, minus some. In the table there are 5,500 to 6,000 clones, under 85% of which are singletons. Sample: ileal tissue. These receptors were taken from an adult with Crohn's disease. Each CDR3 is given with its conserved first and last residue. A D gene is named only where the DNA matches it firmly. A clone size is listed for some rows: how often the clone was seen (once, few, many), or a class if it is expanded.

cdr3_length	clone_size	d_call	v_call	j_call	cdr3_aa	cdr3_nt
13	-	-	TRBV30	TRBJ1-2	CAWSLLVRSGYTF	TGTGCCTGGAGTCTTCTAGTCCGGTCTGGCTACACCTTC
15	-	-	TRBV19	TRBJ1-5	CASIAGGLSNQPQHF	TGTGCCAGTATCGCGGGAGGGCTTAGCAATCAGCCCCAGCATTTT
16	-	TRBD2	TRBV2	TRBJ2-5	CAGGTSGRIGQETQYF	TGTGCCGGCGGGACTAGCGGGAGGATCGGGCAAGAGACCCAGTACTTC
15	-	TRBD2	TRBV6-5	TRBJ2-7	CASSLYPSGSYEQYF	TGTGCCAGCAGTTTATATCCTAGCGGGAGCTACGAGCAGTACTTC
12	-	-	TRBV29-1	TRBJ2-5	CSLRQGPETQYF	TGCAGCCTACGCCAGGGCCCAGAGACCCAGTACTTC
11	few	-	TRBV9	TRBJ2-3	CASGASDTQYF	TGTGCTTCAGGGGCTTCAGATACGCAGTATTTT
17	-	TRBD1	TRBV10-3	TRBJ1-2	CAISDHGQDPTNYGYTF	TGTGCCATCAGTGACCACGGACAGGACCCTACTAACTATGGCTACACCTTC
17	-	-	TRBV1	TRBJ2-1	CTSSQDGGLVLDNEQFF	TGCACCAGCAGCCAAGATGGGGGACTAGTGTTGGACAATGAGCAGTTCTTC
18	-	TRBD1	TRBV10-2	TRBJ2-3	CASSESGGTGDFTDTQYF	TGCGCCAGCAGTGAGTCGGGTGGGACAGGGGACTTCACAGATACGCAGTATTTT
15	-	TRBD2	TRBV9	TRBJ2-7	CASSVGSGRGYEQYF	TGTGCCAGCAGCGTAGGGAGCGGGAGAGGTTACGAGCAGTACTTC
15	-	-	TRBV18	TRBJ1-2	CASSREQGSSWGYTF	TGTGCCAGCTCACGAGAACAGGGAAGCTCTTGGGGCTACACCTTC
14	once	-	TRBV4-1	TRBJ2-1	CASSQDPGFNEQFF	TGCGCCAGCAGCCAAGATCCAGGTTTCAATGAGCAGTTCTTC
15	-	-	TRBV2	TRBJ2-7	CASSEAHAGPYEQYF	TGTGCCAGCAGTGAAGCGCACGCAGGACCCTACGAGCAGTACTTC
11	-	-	TRBV5-6	TRBJ2-7	CASSGGSEQYF	TGTGCCAGCAGCGGCGGTTCCGAGCAGTACTTC
16	-	TRBD2	TRBV5-1	TRBJ2-7	CASSRGTGTSSGEQYF	TGCGCCAGCAGCCGAGGTACCGGGACTAGCTCCGGCGAGCAGTACTTC
14	-	TRBD1	TRBV2	TRBJ2-7	CASIQGQAFGEQYF	TGTGCCAGCATTCAAGGACAGGCGTTCGGGGAGCAGTACTTC
14	-	-	TRBV7-9	TRBJ2-5	CASSSFRDEETQYF	TGTGCCAGCAGCTCCTTCCGGGACGAAGAGACCCAGTACTTC
15	-	-	TRBV27	TRBJ1-1	CASSLSPGMNTEAFF	TGTGCCAGCAGTTTATCGCCAGGGATGAACACTGAAGCTTTCTTT
12	few	-	TRBV29-1	TRBJ1-1	CSVVYEVVGAFF	TGCAGCGTTGTTTACGAGGTTGTCGGAGCTTTCTTT
16	-	TRBD2	TRBV16	TRBJ2-7	CASSRMKTSGTYEQYF	TGTGCCAGCAGCCGTATGAAGACTAGCGGGACCTACGAGCAGTACTTC
15	-	-	TRBV7-8	TRBJ1-5	CASSLGGNSNQPQHF	TGTGCCAGCAGCTTAGGTGGGAATAGCAATCAGCCCCAGCATTTT
15	-	-	TRBV4-1	TRBJ1-5	CASSEAGTINQPQHF	TGCGCCAGCAGCGAGGCAGGGACTATCAATCAGCCCCAGCATTTT
17	-	TRBD2	TRBV5-1	TRBJ2-1	CASSQTSGGLNYNEQFF	TGCGCCAGCAGCCAGACTAGCGGGGGGCTTAATTACAATGAGCAGTTCTTC
16	-	-	TRBV2	TRBJ1-4	CASSEDRVVTNEKLFF	TGTGCCAGCAGTGAAGACAGGGTGGTGACTAATGAAAAACTGTTTTTT
14	-	TRBD1	TRBV28	TRBJ2-7	CASSGTGEAYEQYF	TGTGCCAGCAGTGGGACAGGGGAAGCCTACGAGCAGTACTTC
15	-	-	TRBV28	TRBJ1-5	CASSRTRTRNQPQHF	TGTGCCAGCAGTCGGACACGTACCCGCAATCAGCCCCAGCATTTT
15	-	TRBD1	TRBV9	TRBJ2-1	CASSVEGHGDRVQFF	TGTGCCAGCAGCGTAGAGGGACATGGGGACAGGGTGCAGTTCTTC
14	-	-	TRBV30	TRBJ1-6	CAWSVGRENSPLHF	TGTGCCTGGAGTGTAGGCAGGGAGAATTCACCCCTCCACTTT
13	once	-	TRBV6-1	TRBJ1-3	CASIAAGENTIYF	TGTGCCAGCATTGCGGCGGGAGAAAACACCATATATTTT
14	-	-	TRBV2	TRBJ1-1	CASSEFGHNTEAFF	TGTGCCAGCAGTGAATTCGGTCATAACACTGAAGCTTTCTTT
13	few	-	TRBV4-2	TRBJ2-7	CASSPDIEYEQYF	TGTGCCAGCAGCCCGGACATAGAATACGAGCAGTACTTC
14	-	-	TRBV30	TRBJ2-4	CAWSPRAPSGIQYF	TGTGCCTGGAGCCCGCGAGCGCCGTCCGGCATTCAGTACTTC
17	-	TRBD2	TRBV2	TRBJ2-5	CASSAVASGGAKETQYF	TGTGCCAGCAGTGCGGTAGCTAGCGGGGGGGCCAAAGAGACCCAGTACTTC
14	-	-	TRBV10-2	TRBJ1-5	CASSETRSNQHQHF	TGCGCCAGCAGTGAGACAAGAAGCAATCAGCACCAGCATTTT
14	-	TRBD1	TRBV27	TRBJ2-1	CASSPTGVYNEQFF	TGTGCCAGCAGTCCGACAGGGGTCTACAATGAGCAGTTCTTC
19	-	TRBD1	TRBV7-6	TRBJ1-4	CASSLATGDAGSTNEKLFF	TGTGCCAGCAGCTTAGCGACAGGGGACGCGGGGTCAACTAATGAAAAACTGTTTTTT
13	-	-	TRBV2	TRBJ2-7	CASSERGRNEQYF	TGTGCCAGCAGTGAAAGGGGGAGGAACGAGCAGTACTTC
17	few	-	TRBV4-2	TRBJ2-4	CASSQDGDQIAKNIQYF	TGTGCCAGCAGCCAAGATGGAGATCAGATAGCCAAAAACATTCAGTACTTC
13	-	-	TRBV28	TRBJ1-4	CASIGAGGEKLFF	TGTGCCAGCATTGGGGCAGGAGGTGAAAAACTGTTTTTT
14	few	TRBD1	TRBV10-2	TRBJ2-3	CASRWTGQADTQYF	TGCGCCAGCAGATGGACAGGGCAAGCAGATACGCAGTATTTT
17	-	-	TRBV7-8	TRBJ2-7	CASSLAATGSSSYEQYF	TGTGCCAGCAGCTTAGCTGCTACAGGGTCTAGCTCCTACGAGCAGTACTTC
16	once	TRBD1	TRBV4-1	TRBJ1-1	CASSRNTGTANTEAFF	TGCGCCAGCAGCCGAAATACCGGGACAGCGAACACTGAAGCTTTCTTT
16	few	-	TRBV19	TRBJ1-5	CASSRRARDGNQPQHF	TGTGCCAGTAGTCGGAGGGCCAGGGATGGTAATCAGCCCCAGCATTTT
14	-	-	TRBV11-2	TRBJ2-7	CASSVKWDSYEQYF	TGTGCCAGCAGCGTAAAATGGGACTCCTACGAGCAGTACTTC
15	-	TRBD2	TRBV19	TRBJ2-5	CASSILGLAGETQYF	TGTGCCAGTAGTATTCTTGGACTAGCGGGAGAGACCCAGTACTTC
13	-	-	TRBV6-6	TRBJ2-4	CASSPPGVDIQYF	TGTGCCAGCAGTCCCCCTGGGGTAGACATTCAGTACTTC
12	few	-	TRBV29-1	TRBJ2-7	CSVTRIGYEQYF	TGCAGCGTTACAAGAATAGGCTACGAGCAGTACTTC
13	-	-	TRBV7-2	TRBJ2-5	CASSLAREETQYF	TGTGCCAGCAGCTTAGCGAGGGAAGAGACCCAGTACTTC
13	few	-	TRBV6-5	TRBJ2-5	CASSHLGEETQYF	TGTGCCAGCAGCCACCTTGGGGAAGAGACCCAGTACTTC
11	-	-	TRBV14	TRBJ2-5	CASSSGETQYF	TGTGCCAGCAGCTCGGGGGAGACCCAGTACTTC
16	-	-	TRBV28	TRBJ1-5	CASSGNPGGRNQPQHF	TGTGCCAGCAGTGGGAACCCCGGGGGCCGCAATCAGCCCCAGCATTTT
15	few	TRBD1	TRBV7-9	TRBJ2-7	CASSPSTGSTYEQYF	TGTGCCAGCAGCCCCTCGACAGGGTCTACCTACGAGCAGTACTTC
12	-	-	TRBV29-1	TRBJ1-1	CSVQDGNTEAFF	TGCAGCGTTCAGGACGGAAACACTGAAGCTTTCTTT
13	-	-	TRBV19	TRBJ1-5	CASSILSDQPQHF	TGTGCCAGTAGTATATTGTCAGATCAGCCCCAGCATTTT